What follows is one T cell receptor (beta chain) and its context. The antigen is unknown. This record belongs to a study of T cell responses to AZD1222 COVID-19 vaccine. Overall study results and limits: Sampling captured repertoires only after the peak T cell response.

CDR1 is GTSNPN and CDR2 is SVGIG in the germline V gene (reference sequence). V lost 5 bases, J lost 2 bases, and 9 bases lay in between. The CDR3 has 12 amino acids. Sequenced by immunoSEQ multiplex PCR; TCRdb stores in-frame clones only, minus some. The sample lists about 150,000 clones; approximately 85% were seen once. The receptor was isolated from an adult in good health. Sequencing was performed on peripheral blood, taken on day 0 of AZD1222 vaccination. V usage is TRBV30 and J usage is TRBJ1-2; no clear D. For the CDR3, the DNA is TGTGCCTGGGAGAAGTGGAACTATGGCTACACCTTC. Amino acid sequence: CAWEKWNYGYTF.